Below are 12 T cell receptor beta chains sequenced from a single sample in a study of Graves' ophthalmopathy and Graves' hyperthyroidism. RNA transcripts were the source from which TCR beta CDR3 regions were amplified. HTBI primers were used in a first-round RT-PCR, which preceded a second-round multiplex PCR. MiXCR, run by TCRdb on the multiplex PCR reads, gives a single entry per CDR3 protein. The sample consists of about 620,000 distinct CDR3 sequences, roughly 20% of them appearing once. The sample was peripheral blood. These receptors were obtained from a young woman with stable Graves' hyperthyroidism. Some clones in this sample may be carry-over from other donors' samples.

This clonotype was detected ten times or more. The chain has TRBV4-1 and TRBJ1-1; D might be TRBD1 (5 bases). Between the trimmed V and J ends, which lost 3 bases and 3 bases, there was a span of 11 bases. Germline CDR1 is MGHRA and CDR2 is YSYEKL. The CDR3 consists of 14 residues. This CDR3 is CASSHSGTHTEAFF. For the CDR3, the DNA is TGCGCCAGCAGCCATTCCGGGACTCACACTGAAGCTTTCTTT.

The chain links TRBV19 to TRBJ2-7, with TRBD1 matching over 7 bases. The CDR3 runs 14 residues. Losses at the gene ends were 3 bases for V and 3 bases for J; bases not matched to a gene: 5. CDR1 LNHDA and CDR2 SQIVND come from the germline V gene (reference sequence). In DNA, the CDR3 is TGTGCCAGTAGTATTACAGGGGTCAACTACGAGCAGTACTTC. It specifies CASSITGVNYEQYF.

This clonotype has at least ten counts. CDR3 residues: CASSYAQGSNQPQHF. The CDR3 DNA sequence: TGTGCCAGCAGTTACGCACAGGGAAGCAATCAGCCCCAGCATTTT. The V call is TRBV6-2 or TRBV6-3, the J call TRBJ1-5; D may be TRBD1 (6 bases). This CDR3 region has 15 residues. V shed 2 bases and J shed 1 base, with 9 bases lying between them. Germline loops: CDR1 MNHEY, CDR2 SVGEGT.

This clonotype was detected many times. The chain is built from TRBV5-1 and TRBJ2-7; either TRBD1 or TRBD2 may supply D (5 bases each). The CDR3 consists of 14 residues. Trimming cost V 2 bases and J 4 bases, with 13 bases left between them. Germline-derived CDR1 and CDR2 are SGHRS and YFSETQ. The CDR3 nucleotides are TGCGCCAGCAGCTTCACCGGGACCAAATACGAGCAGTACTTC. Residues: CASSFTGTKYEQYF.

This clonotype was counted between two and nine times. The chain carries TRBV15 and TRBJ1-4; 8 bases agree with TRBD1. V was clipped by 5 bases and J by 8 bases; unmatched bases: 22. This CDR3 has 19 residues. Germline V gene lookup returns CDR1 LNHNV and CDR2 YYDKDF (reference sequence). The CDR3, as DNA: TGTGCCACCAGCCCGACTAAGGGACAGGATCCCCCCGCCGGGGAAAAACTGTTTTTT. Translated: CATSPTKGQDPPAGEKLFF.

This clonotype was observed once. The chain carries TRBV4-2 and TRBJ2-5; D is unclear. In germline, CDR1 is LGHNA, CDR2 YNFKEQ. The CDR3 has 13 residues. V dropped 0 bases and J dropped 5 bases, with 7 bases sitting between them. CDR3 sequence (DNA): TGTGCCAGCAGCCAAGATAGATCCGAGACCCAGTACTTC. Protein: CASSQDRSETQYF.

In regard to this clonotype: One junction end disagrees with the germline gene, perhaps due to a read error. The rearrangement uses TRBV14 and TRBJ2-5, with D hard to call. The CDR3 covers 14 residues. The germline V gene has CDR1 SGHDN and CDR2 FVKESK. CDR3 bases: TGTGCCAGCAGTCAAGCTATCGGAGTGGGGACCCAGTACTTC. This encodes CASSQAIGVGTQYF.

The chain has TRBV12-3 or TRBV12-4 and TRBJ2-2; no clear D. CDR3 size: 15 residues. The V and J ends lost 2 bases and 2 bases respectively, with 9 bases between them. CDR3 protein: CASSLPEANTGELFF. The CDR3 DNA sequence: TGTGCCAGCAGTTTACCTGAGGCAAACACCGGGGAGCTGTTTTTT.

J is TRBJ2-1 and V is TRBV12-5; no definite D call. Germline V gives CDR1 LGHNT, CDR2 FRNRAP. V dropped 4 bases and J dropped 6 bases, with 16 bases sitting between them. This CDR3 spans 15 amino acids. The CDR3 here is CASGSLGRGVNEQFF. CDR3 bases: TGTGCTAGTGGTTCACTCGGCCGTGGGGTCAATGAGCAGTTCTTC. The variable domain in full, with the rest retrieved from reference TRBV12-5 and TRBJ2-1, is DARVTQTPRHKVTEMGQEVTMRCQPILGHNTVFWYRQTMMQGLELLAYFRNRAPLDDSGMPKDRFSAEMPDATLATLKIQPSEPRDSAVYFCASGSLGRGVNEQFFGPGTRLTVL.

This clonotype was observed once. V is TRBV12-3 or TRBV12-4 and J is TRBJ2-5, with D uncertain. The germline V and J ends were trimmed by 6 bases and 5 bases, with 19 bases remaining between them. CDR3 length: 15 amino acids. The CDR3 loop reads CASSPSTSYGETQYF. As DNA, the CDR3 is TGTGCCAGCAGCCCCTCCACTTCCTACGGTGAGACCCAGTACTTC.

This clonotype was counted many times. The rearrangement uses TRBV7-8 and TRBJ2-7, with D maybe TRBD1 (5 bases). Germline V gene data show CDR1 as SGHVS and CDR2 as FQNEAQ. This CDR3 contains 19 residues. Trimming cost V 4 bases and J 0 bases, with 25 bases left between them. This CDR3 reads CASSSPYRGYQGFSYEQYF. DNA of the CDR3: TGTGCCAGCAGCTCCCCCTACCGTGGGTATCAGGGCTTCTCCTACGAGCAGTACTTC.

V usage is TRBV12-3 or TRBV12-4 and J usage is TRBJ1-1; no clear D gene. This CDR3 has 15 amino acids. V shed 6 bases and J shed 4 bases, with 18 bases lying between them. The CDR3: CASSAVRELSTEAFF. CDR3 in DNA: TGTGCCAGCAGCGCCGTCCGGGAGCTGTCCACTGAAGCTTTCTTT.